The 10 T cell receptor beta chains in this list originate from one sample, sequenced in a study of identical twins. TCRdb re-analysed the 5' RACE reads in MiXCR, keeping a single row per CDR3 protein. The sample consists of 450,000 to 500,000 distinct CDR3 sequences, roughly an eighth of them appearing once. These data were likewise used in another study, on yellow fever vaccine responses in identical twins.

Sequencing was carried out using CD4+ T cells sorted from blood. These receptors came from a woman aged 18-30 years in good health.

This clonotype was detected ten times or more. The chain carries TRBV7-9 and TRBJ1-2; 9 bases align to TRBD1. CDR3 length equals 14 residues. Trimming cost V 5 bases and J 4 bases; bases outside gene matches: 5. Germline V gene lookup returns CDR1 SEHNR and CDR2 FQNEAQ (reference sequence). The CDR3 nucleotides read TGTGCCAGCAGCCCTGGACAGGGGACCTATGGCTACACCTTC. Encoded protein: CASSPGQGTYGYTF.

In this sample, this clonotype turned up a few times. As DNA, the CDR3 is TGTGCCAGTAGGACATTACGCGGAGTTCGCACAGATACGCAGTATTTT. The encoded protein is CASRTLRGVRTDTQYF. The genes are TRBV19 and TRBJ2-3; D ambiguous. Germline assignment: CDR1 LNHDA and CDR2 SQIVND (reference sequence). V lost 6 bases and J lost 1, with 17 bases in between. This CDR3 is 16 amino acids long. Looking up the rest from reference TRBV19 and TRBJ2-3 gives the full variable domain: DGGITQSPKYLFRKEGQNVTLSCEQNLNHDAMYWYRQDPGQGLRLIYYSQIVNDFQKGDIAEGYSVSREKKESFPLTVTSAQKNPTAFYLCASRTLRGVRTDTQYFGPGTRLTVL.

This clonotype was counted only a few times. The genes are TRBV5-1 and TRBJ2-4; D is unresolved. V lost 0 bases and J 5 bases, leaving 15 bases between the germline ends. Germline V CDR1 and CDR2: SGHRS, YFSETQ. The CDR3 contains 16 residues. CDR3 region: CASSLGGSRIENIQYF. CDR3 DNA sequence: TGCGCCAGCAGCTTGGGGGGTTCTCGTATAGAAAACATTCAGTACTTC.

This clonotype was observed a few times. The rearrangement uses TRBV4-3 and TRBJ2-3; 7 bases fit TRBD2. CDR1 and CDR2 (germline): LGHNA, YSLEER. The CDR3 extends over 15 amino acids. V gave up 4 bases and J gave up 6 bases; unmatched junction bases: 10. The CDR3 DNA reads TGCGCCAGCAGCCCCATCGCTAGCGGTGGGGATACGCAGTATTTT. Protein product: CASSPIASGGDTQYF.

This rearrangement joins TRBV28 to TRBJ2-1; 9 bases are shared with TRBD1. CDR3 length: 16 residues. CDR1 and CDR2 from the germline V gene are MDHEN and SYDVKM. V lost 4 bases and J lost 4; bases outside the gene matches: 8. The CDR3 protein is CASSSSGTGSYNEQFF. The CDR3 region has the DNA TGTGCCAGCAGTTCTTCCGGGACAGGGTCGTACAATGAGCAGTTCTTC.

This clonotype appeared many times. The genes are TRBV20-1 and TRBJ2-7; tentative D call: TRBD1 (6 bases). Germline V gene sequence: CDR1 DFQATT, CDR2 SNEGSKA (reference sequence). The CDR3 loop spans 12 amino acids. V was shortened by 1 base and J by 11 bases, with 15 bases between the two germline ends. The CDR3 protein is CSARGGQTREYF. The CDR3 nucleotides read TGCAGTGCTAGAGGTGGACAGACCAGGGAGTACTTC.

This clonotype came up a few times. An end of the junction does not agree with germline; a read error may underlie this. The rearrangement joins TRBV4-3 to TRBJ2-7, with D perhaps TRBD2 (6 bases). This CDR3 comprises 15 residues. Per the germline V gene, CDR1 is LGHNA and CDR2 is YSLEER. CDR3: CVSSQTGGVRGEQYF. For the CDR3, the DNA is TGCGTCAGCAGCCAGACCGGCGGGGTAAGGGGCGAGCAGTACTTC.

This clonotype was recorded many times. DNA for the CDR3: TGTGCCAGCAGCGAGGCGGGAGGGCCTTATGAGCAGTACTTC. Residues: CASSEAGGPYEQYF. J is TRBJ2-7 and V is TRBV5-5; TRBD2 aligns across 9 bases. With 4 bases clipped from V and 7 bases from J, the junction kept 9 bases outside the gene matches. This CDR3 contains 14 residues. Germline CDR1 reads SGHKS; CDR2 reads YYEKEE (reference sequence). Full variable domain (outside the CDR3, taken from reference TRBV5-5 and TRBJ2-7): DAGVTQSPTHLIKTRGQQVTLRCSPISGHKSVSWYQQVLGQGPQFIFQYYEKEERGRGNFPDRFSARQFPNYSSELNVNALLLGDSALYLCASSEAGGPYEQYFGPGTRLTVT.

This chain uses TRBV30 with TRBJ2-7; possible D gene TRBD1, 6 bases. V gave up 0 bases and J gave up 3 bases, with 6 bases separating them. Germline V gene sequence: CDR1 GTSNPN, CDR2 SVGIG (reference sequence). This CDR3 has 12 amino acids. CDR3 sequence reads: CAWSVQGYEQYF. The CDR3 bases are TGTGCCTGGAGTGTACAGGGCTACGAGCAGTACTTC.

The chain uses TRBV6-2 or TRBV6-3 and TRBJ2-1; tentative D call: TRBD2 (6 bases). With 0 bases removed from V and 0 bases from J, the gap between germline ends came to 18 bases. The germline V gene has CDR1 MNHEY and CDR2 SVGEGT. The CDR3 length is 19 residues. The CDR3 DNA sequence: TGTGCCAGCAGTTACTCTAACCCTCGACTAGTGAGCTCCTACAATGAGCAGTTCTTC. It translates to CASSYSNPRLVSSYNEQFF.